The 2 T cell receptor beta chains reported below all come from one sample, sequenced in a study of cytomegalovirus exposure and HLA in healthy donors. The PCR contained 60 Vbeta and 13 Jbeta primers. Profiled with immunoSEQ multiplex PCR; TCRdb holds only in-frame clones, not every one. The table records about 55,000 clones, 65% to 80% of them present only once. The sequenced sample was PBMCs. These receptors originate from a female donor in good health and CMV-seronegative.

This clone was observed once. The rearrangement links TRBV5-1 to TRBJ1-4; the D gene is possibly TRBD1 (6 bases). Germline V lookup: CDR1 SGHRS, CDR2 YFSETQ. This CDR3 contains 14 residues. The V end lost 4 bases, the J end lost 2 bases, and 9 bases lay between the germline ends. This CDR3 reads CASSVGATNEKLFF. The CDR3 region has the DNA TGCGCCAGCAGCGTGGGGGCGACTAATGAAAAACTGTTTTTT.

This chain joins TRBV28 and TRBJ2-3, with no clear D. The length of the CDR3 is 14 residues. Trimming took 6 bases from V and 0 from J, leaving 10 bases between them. Germline V lookup: CDR1 MDHEN, CDR2 SYDVKM. Here the CDR3 reads CASSPFPSTDTQYF. In DNA form, the CDR3 reads TGTGCCAGCAGCCCTTTCCCGAGCACAGATACGCAGTATTTT.